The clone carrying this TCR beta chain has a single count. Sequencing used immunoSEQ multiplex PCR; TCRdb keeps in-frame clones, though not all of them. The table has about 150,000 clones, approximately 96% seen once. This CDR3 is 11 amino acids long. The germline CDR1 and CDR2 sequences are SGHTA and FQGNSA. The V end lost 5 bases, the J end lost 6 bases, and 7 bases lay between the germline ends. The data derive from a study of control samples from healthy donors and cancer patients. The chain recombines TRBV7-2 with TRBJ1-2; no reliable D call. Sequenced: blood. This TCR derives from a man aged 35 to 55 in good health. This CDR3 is CASSPGNGYTF. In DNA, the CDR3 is TGTGCCAGCAGCCCGGGAAATGGCTACACCTTC.